This entry lists 21 T cell receptor beta chains sequenced from one sample in a study of shared clonotypes between healthy human individuals. Generated by immunoSEQ multiplex PCR, the TCRdb table keeps only in-frame clones and is missing some. The sample consists of about 1 million clones, roughly 70% of them appearing once. Sequencing used memory CD4+ T cells sorted from blood. Subset here: CD45RA-negative fraction. These receptor sequences come from a man aged 18 to 30 in good health.

The CDR3, as DNA: TGTGCCAGCTCACCACAAAGACAGGACAGAAACACCATATATTTT. Residues: CASSPQRQDRNTIYF. The genes are TRBV18 and TRBJ1-3, with D maybe TRBD1 (6 bases). The germline gives CDR1 KGHSH, CDR2 LQKENI. V lost 1 base, J lost 5 bases, and 12 bases lay in between. CDR3 size: 15 residues.

V and J are TRBV28 and TRBJ2-5, with 16 bases that match TRBD2. The CDR3 consists of 15 residues. The junction had 5 bases not matched to a gene; V was cut back by 8 bases and J by 5 bases. Germline V CDR1 and CDR2: MDHEN, SYDVKM. CDR3: CASLGLAGGSETQYF. The CDR3 nucleotides are TGTGCCAGCCTGGGACTAGCGGGGGGGTCGGAGACCCAGTACTTC.

The rearrangement uses TRBV25-1 and TRBJ1-1, with 9 nucleotides matching TRBD1. CDR1 is MGHDK, CDR2 SYGVNS, per germline. V lost 1 base, J lost 5 bases, and 8 bases stayed unmatched. The length of the CDR3 is 16 residues. As DNA, the CDR3 is TGTGCCAGCAGTGAATCATCCGGGACAGGGTCTACTGAAGCTTTCTTT. This encodes CASSESSGTGSTEAFF.

This sequence joins TRBV6-6 and TRBJ1-1; 8 nucleotides match TRBD1. Germline V gene data show CDR1 as MNHNY and CDR2 as SVGAGI (reference sequence). Trimming took 5 bases from V and 4 from J; bases not matched to a gene: 6. The CDR3 totals 14 residues. Written as DNA, the CDR3 is TGTGCCAGCAGTGTTCTACAGGGGGGCACTGAAGCTTTCTTT. This codes for CASSVLQGGTEAFF.

The chain employs TRBV7-3 and TRBJ2-2; D is uncertain. This CDR3 spans 13 amino acids. V was pared by 2 bases and J by 5 bases, with 6 bases between. In germline, CDR1 is SGHTA, CDR2 FQGTGA. CDR3: CASSLPPTGELFF. The CDR3 region has the DNA TGTGCCAGCAGCTTACCTCCTACCGGGGAGCTGTTTTTT.

The rearrangement uses TRBV5-6 and TRBJ2-7; the match to TRBD1 covers 9 bases. In germline, CDR1 is SGHDT, CDR2 YYEEEE. The V and J ends lost 0 bases and 6 bases, in that order; junction bases with no gene match: 1. The CDR3 is 13 residues long. The CDR3 DNA reads TGTGCCAGCAGCTTGGGACAGGGGGGCGAGCAGTACTTC. Residues: CASSLGQGGEQYF.

This chain links TRBV27 with TRBJ1-2, with 7 bases lining up with TRBD1. V was pared by 6 bases and J by 8 bases, with 21 bases of the junction left unmatched. The CDR3 is 17 residues long. In germline, CDR1 is MNHEY, CDR2 SMNVEV (reference sequence). This CDR3 is CASRLWGQRGGVGGYTF. Here the CDR3 DNA reads TGTGCCAGCAGGCTCTGGGGACAGAGGGGGGGAGTGGGAGGCTACACCTTC.

The chain couples TRBV18 to TRBJ1-1; D unresolved. CDR3 length equals 13 residues. Between the trimmed V and J ends, which lost 6 bases and 7 bases, there was a span of 15 bases. In germline, CDR1 is KGHSH, CDR2 LQKENI. CDR3 sequence reads: CASSTNERLEAFF. The DNA for the CDR3 is TGTGCCAGCTCCACAAACGAGAGGCTTGAAGCTTTCTTT.

The chain joins TRBV9 to TRBJ2-1, with a weak D call TRBD2 (6 bases). This CDR3 region has 13 residues. Germline V gene lookup returns CDR1 SGDLS and CDR2 YYNGEE. Trimming took 0 bases from V and 12 from J, leaving 13 bases between them. The CDR3, as DNA: TGTGCCAGCAGCGTAGAATTCGGGGGAGGGCAGTTCTTC. The encoded protein is CASSVEFGGGQFF.

The chain joins TRBV6-5 to TRBJ2-4; 8 nucleotides align to TRBD1. V gave up 6 bases and J gave up 6 bases; unmatched junction bases: 4. CDR1 is MNHEY and CDR2 is SVGAGI in the germline V gene. The CDR3 contains 13 residues. CDR3 sequence (DNA): TGTGCCAGCAGAGCAGGGGGCGCAAACATTCAGTACTTC. It translates to CASRAGGANIQYF.

The chain combines TRBV14 with TRBJ2-7, with D perhaps TRBD1 (5 bases). V lost 4 bases and J 6 bases, leaving 13 bases between the germline ends. CDR1 and CDR2 from the germline V gene are SGHDN and FVKESK. CDR3 size: 13 residues. In DNA form, the CDR3 reads TGTGCCAGCAGCCCCAAGGGGCGCTTCGAGCAGTACTTC. Its translation is CASSPKGRFEQYF. Drawing the rest from reference TRBV14 and TRBJ2-7, the complete variable domain is EAGVTQFPSHSVIEKGQTVTLRCDPISGHDNLYWYRRVMGKEIKFLLHFVKESKQDESGMPNNRFLAERTGGTYSTLKVQPAELEDSGVYFCASSPKGRFEQYFGPGTRLTVT.

The V gene is TRBV7-2, the J gene TRBJ2-4; a weak D match, TRBD2 (5 bases). The V end was cut by 8 bases, the J end by 0 bases, with 8 bases between. Germline CDR1 is SGHTA and CDR2 is FQGNSA. This CDR3 region has 13 residues. The CDR3 DNA follows: TGTGCCAGCGGCGGACTAGCCAAAAACATTCAGTACTTC. Protein: CASGGLAKNIQYF.

The CDR3 spells CASGLSLGMNTEAFF. The CDR3 DNA reads TGTGCTAGTGGTTTGTCTCTGGGAATGAACACTGAAGCTTTCTTT. The chain recombines TRBV12-5 with TRBJ1-1; D is unresolved. The CDR3 is 15 amino acids. Trimming pared 2 bases from V and 0 bases from J, leaving 10 bases between. Germline V gives CDR1 LGHNT, CDR2 FRNRAP.

The chain is built from TRBV6-1 and TRBJ2-4; D remains unclear. The CDR3 runs to 13 residues. The V end was cut by 3 bases, the J end by 6 bases, with 9 bases between. The germline V gene encodes CDR1 MNHNS and CDR2 SASEGT. This CDR3 reads CASSDPLLNIQYF. The DNA of the CDR3 is TGTGCCAGCAGTGACCCGCTACTAAACATTCAGTACTTC.

CDR3 protein: CASSLLRTGGYGYTF. The CDR3 region has the DNA TGTGCCAGCAGCTTATTGAGGACAGGGGGCTATGGCTACACCTTC. This sequence joins TRBV11-2 and TRBJ1-2, with 10 bases matching TRBD1. This CDR3 comprises 15 residues. V gave up 2 bases and J gave up 4 bases; unmatched junction bases: 4. Germline-derived CDR1 and CDR2 are SGHAT and FQNNGV.

The sample holds many counts of this clone. This same CDR3 is encoded by further DNA sequences in the sample. The chain couples TRBV7-9 to TRBJ1-1; D is ambiguous. Germline V gene data show CDR1 as SEHNR and CDR2 as FQNEAQ (reference sequence). Trimming took 5 bases from V and 2 from J, leaving 12 bases between them. This CDR3 has 14 residues. The CDR3 DNA reads TGTGCCAGCAGCCCGGACTTATCAAACACTGAAGCTTTCTTT. This encodes CASSPDLSNTEAFF.

For this clone: This sample also contains other DNA sequences that code for the same CDR3. This chain links TRBV7-6 with TRBJ2-5; D call uncertain. V lost 1 base and J 3 bases, leaving 3 bases between the germline ends. The CDR3 spans 12 residues. Germline CDR1 reads SGHVS; CDR2 reads FNYEAQ. Here the CDR3 DNA reads TGTGCCAGCAGCTTAGTAGAAGAGACCCAGTACTTC. Amino acids: CASSLVEETQYF.

The gene calls are TRBV18 and TRBJ2-1, with a tentative D call TRBD2 (6 bases). The CDR3 totals 14 residues. Germline V CDR1 and CDR2: KGHSH, LQKENI. V dropped 4 bases and J dropped 5 bases, with 12 bases sitting between them. CDR3 protein: CASSRRGDNNEQFF. In DNA, the CDR3 is TGTGCCAGCTCACGGCGGGGAGATAACAATGAGCAGTTCTTC.

The chain carries TRBV7-2 and TRBJ2-1; D is tentatively TRBD1 or TRBD2 (6 bases each). This CDR3 spans 16 amino acids. Germline V lookup: CDR1 SGHTA, CDR2 FQGNSA. V was trimmed by 0 bases and J by 1 base, leaving 10 bases between them. CDR3: CASSLAPGASYNEQFF. The CDR3 coding sequence is TGTGCCAGCAGCTTAGCCCCGGGGGCTTCCTACAATGAGCAGTTCTTC.

The chain joins TRBV28 to TRBJ1-2, with 7 bases fitting TRBD1. Germline CDR1 and CDR2: MDHEN and SYDVKM. CDR3 length: 14 amino acids. V gave up 7 bases and J gave up 5 bases; unmatched junction bases: 10. This CDR3 reads CASIPQQGGYGYTF. In DNA, the CDR3 is TGTGCCAGCATACCCCAGCAGGGGGGGTATGGCTACACCTTC.

V gene TRBV19 combines with J gene TRBJ2-3, with a weak D call TRBD1 (6 bases). The CDR3 length is 14 residues. Trimming shortened V by 5 bases and J by 5 bases, and 14 bases separated the two germline ends. The germline gives CDR1 LNHDA, CDR2 SQIVND (reference sequence). The CDR3 protein is CASSARGPVDTQYF. DNA of the CDR3: TGTGCCAGTAGTGCCAGGGGACCCGTAGATACGCAGTATTTT.